This T cell receptor beta chain was obtained from a study of CD8 T cells in Susac syndrome. Germline V gene data show CDR1 as MNHNS and CDR2 as SASEGT. Germline trimming cut 6 bases from V and 4 bases from J; bases unmatched to any gene: 15. The CDR3 is made up of 17 amino acids. An amount of RNA that ranged from roughly 0.45 to 1 ug was reverse transcribed with random hexamers. Using its own MiXCR run on the immunoSEQ multiplex PCR reads, TCRdb lists one record per CDR3 protein. The table has about 290,000 distinct CDR3 sequences, over 75% seen once. Sequencing was done on a sample of CD8+ T cells from PBMCs. The chain is built from TRBV6-1 and TRBJ2-1, with 7 bases identical to TRBD2. This TCR was recovered from a human donor with multiple sclerosis. This chain's CDR3 is CASRKLPGGTAYNEQFF. The CDR3 coding sequence is TGTGCCAGCAGAAAACTCCCCGGGGGGACCGCATACAATGAGCAGTTCTTC.